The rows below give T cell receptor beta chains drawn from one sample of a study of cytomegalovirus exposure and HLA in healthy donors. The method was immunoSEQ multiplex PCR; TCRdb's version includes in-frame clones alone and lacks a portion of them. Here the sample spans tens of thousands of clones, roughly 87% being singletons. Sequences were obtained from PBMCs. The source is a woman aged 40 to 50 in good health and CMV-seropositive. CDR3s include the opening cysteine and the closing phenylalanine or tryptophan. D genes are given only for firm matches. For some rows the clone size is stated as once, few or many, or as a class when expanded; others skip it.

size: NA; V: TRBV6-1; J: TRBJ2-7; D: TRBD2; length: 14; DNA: TGTGCCAGCCCGGGATTAGCGGGGGGAGAAGAGCAGTACTTC; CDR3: CASPGLAGGEEQYF
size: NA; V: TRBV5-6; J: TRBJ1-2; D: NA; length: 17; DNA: TGTGCCAGCAGCTCACGCTACGAGGACAGTCCTAACTATGGCTACACCTTC; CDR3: CASSSRYEDSPNYGYTF
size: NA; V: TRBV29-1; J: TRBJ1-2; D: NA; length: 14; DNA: TGCAGCGTTGAATCCCGGAGGGATGTTTATGGCTACACCTTC; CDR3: CSVESRRDVYGYTF
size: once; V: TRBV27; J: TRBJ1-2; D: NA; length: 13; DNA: TGTGCCAGCAGTATGTTAGGGGGCTATGGCTACACCTTC; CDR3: CASSMLGGYGYTF
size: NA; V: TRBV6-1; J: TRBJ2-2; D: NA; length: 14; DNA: TGTGCCGGGGCCGGGACATCGAACACCGGGGAGCTGTTTTTT; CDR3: CAGAGTSNTGELFF
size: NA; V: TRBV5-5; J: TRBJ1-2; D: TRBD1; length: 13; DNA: TGTGCCAGCAGCTTGGAGGGGGCGTATGGCTACACCTTC; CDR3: CASSLEGAYGYTF
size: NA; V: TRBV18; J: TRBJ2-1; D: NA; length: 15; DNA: TGTGCCAGCTCACCTCAGGCGAGCTCCTACAATGAGCAGTTCTTC; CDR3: CASSPQASSYNEQFF
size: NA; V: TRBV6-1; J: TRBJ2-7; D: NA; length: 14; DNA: TGTGCCAGCCACCGGGACGGGGGAACCTACGAGCAGTACTTC; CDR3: CASHRDGGTYEQYF
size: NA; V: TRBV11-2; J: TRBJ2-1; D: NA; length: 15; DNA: TGTGCCAGCAGGCCCGGGACAATCTCTAACAGTGAGCAGTTCTTC; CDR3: CASRPGTISNSEQFF
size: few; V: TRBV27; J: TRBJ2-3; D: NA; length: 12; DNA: TGTGCCAGCAGCCACCGGGAACTGGGGCAGTATTTT; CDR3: CASSHRELGQYF
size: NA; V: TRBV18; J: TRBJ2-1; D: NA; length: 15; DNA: TGTGCCAGCTCACCGTATGGGGCGTCATCCAATGAGCAGTTCTTC; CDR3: CASSPYGASSNEQFF
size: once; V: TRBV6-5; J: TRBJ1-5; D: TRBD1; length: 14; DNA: TGTGCCAGCCGGGACAGGGGGACACATCAGCCCCAGCATTTT; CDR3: CASRDRGTHQPQHF
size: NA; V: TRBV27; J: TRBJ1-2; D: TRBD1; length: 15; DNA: TGTGCCAGCAGTGGAACTTCGACAGGGCGATATGGCTACACCTTC; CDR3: CASSGTSTGRYGYTF
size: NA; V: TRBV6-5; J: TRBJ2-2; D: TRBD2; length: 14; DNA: TGTGCCAGCAGTAGGGGACTAGTAAACGGGGAGCTGTTTTTT; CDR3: CASSRGLVNGELFF
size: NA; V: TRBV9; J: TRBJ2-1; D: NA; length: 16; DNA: TGTGCCAGCAGCGTAGCTCGGCGGGGCTCCTACAATGAGCAGTTCTTC; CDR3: CASSVARRGSYNEQFF
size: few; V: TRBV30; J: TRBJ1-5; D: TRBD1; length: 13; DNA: TGTGCCTTCGGACAGGGGGATTTTCAGCCCCAGCATTTT; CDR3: CAFGQGDFQPQHF
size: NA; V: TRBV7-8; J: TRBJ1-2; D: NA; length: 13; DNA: TGTGCCAGCACCCTACAGTTAGGCCTCTCCTACACCTTC; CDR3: CASTLQLGLSYTF
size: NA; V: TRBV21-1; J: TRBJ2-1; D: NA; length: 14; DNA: TGTGCCAGCAGAAGTGGCGGGAGAATTGGGGAGCAGTTCTTC; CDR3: CASRSGGRIGEQFF
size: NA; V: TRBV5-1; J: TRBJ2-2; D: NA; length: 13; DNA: TGCGCCAGCAGCGCCGGGGGAACCGGGGAGCTGTTTTTT; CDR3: CASSAGGTGELFF
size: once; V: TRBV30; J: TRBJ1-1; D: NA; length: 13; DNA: TGTGCCTGGAGTCGGCAGGGGAACACTGAAGCTTTCTTT; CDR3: CAWSRQGNTEAFF
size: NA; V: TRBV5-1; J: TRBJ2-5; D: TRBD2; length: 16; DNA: TGCGCCAGCAGCTTCATCACGGGGGGGCGCGGAGAGACCCAGTACTTC; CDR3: CASSFITGGRGETQYF
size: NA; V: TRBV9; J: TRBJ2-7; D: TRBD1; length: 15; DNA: TGTGCCAGCAGCGAGGGACAGCCATACTCCTACGAGCAGTACTTC; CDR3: CASSEGQPYSYEQYF
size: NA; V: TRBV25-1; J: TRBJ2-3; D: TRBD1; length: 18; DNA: TGTGCCAGCAGTGGTTTGGGGCCCCGAGACAGGGTCACAGATACGCAGTATTTT; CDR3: CASSGLGPRDRVTDTQYF
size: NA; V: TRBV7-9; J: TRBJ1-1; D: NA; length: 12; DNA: TGTGCCAGCAGCTCCCAGGCTGGGAGAGCTTTCTTT; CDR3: CASSSQAGRAFF
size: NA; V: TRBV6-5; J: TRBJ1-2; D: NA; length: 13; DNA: TGTGCCAGCACCACGGGAGGGATCTATGGCTACACCTTC; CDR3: CASTTGGIYGYTF
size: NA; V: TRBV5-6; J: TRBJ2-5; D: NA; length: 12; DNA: TGTGCCAGCAGCTTTTTTCGGGAGACCCAGTACTTC; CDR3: CASSFFRETQYF
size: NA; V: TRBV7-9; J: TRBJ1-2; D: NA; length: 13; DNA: TGTGCCAGCAGCTTAGAGGGGCGGATGGGGAACACCTTC; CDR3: CASSLEGRMGNTF
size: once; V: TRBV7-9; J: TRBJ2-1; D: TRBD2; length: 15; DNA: TGTGCCAGCTCTCGTCTAGCGGGGTTTAACAATGAGCAGTTCTTC; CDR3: CASSRLAGFNNEQFF
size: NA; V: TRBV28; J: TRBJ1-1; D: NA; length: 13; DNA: TGTGCCAGCAGGCAAGGGGCGGGGTCTGAAGCTTTCTTT; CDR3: CASRQGAGSEAFF
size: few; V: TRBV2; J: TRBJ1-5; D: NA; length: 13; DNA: TGTGCCAGCACCCCCTCCTACGGGCAGCCCCAGCATTTT; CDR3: CASTPSYGQPQHF
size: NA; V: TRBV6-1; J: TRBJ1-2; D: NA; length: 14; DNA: TGTGCCAGCAGTGAACAGGCAGCTGGCTATGGCTACACCTTC; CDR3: CASSEQAAGYGYTF
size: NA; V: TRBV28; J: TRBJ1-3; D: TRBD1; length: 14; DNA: TGTGCCAGCACCAAGACAGGGCCTGGAAACCTCATATATTTT; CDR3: CASTKTGPGNLIYF
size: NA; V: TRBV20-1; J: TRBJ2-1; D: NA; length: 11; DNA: TGCAGTGCTGACTTGAACAATGAGCAGTTCTTC; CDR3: CSADLNNEQFF
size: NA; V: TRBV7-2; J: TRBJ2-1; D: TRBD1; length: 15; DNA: TGTGCCAGCAGCACCCATGGGACAGGGCAAAATGAGCAGTTCTTC; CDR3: CASSTHGTGQNEQFF
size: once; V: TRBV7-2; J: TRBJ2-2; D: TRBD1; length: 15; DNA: TGTGCCAGCAGGGGGGACAGGGTGGACACCGGGGAGCTGTTTTTT; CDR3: CASRGDRVDTGELFF
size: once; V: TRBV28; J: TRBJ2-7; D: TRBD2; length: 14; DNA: TGTGCCAGCAGTATCTTAGCGGGAGGGTACGAGCAGTACTTC; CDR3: CASSILAGGYEQYF
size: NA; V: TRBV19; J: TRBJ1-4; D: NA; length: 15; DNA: TGTGCCAGTTCCCCCCTCCGGACAGTGAACGAAAAACTGTTTTTT; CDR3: CASSPLRTVNEKLFF
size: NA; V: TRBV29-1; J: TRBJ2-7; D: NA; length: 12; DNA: TGCAGCGTTCGGGGGATTGGGTACGAGCAGTACTTC; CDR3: CSVRGIGYEQYF
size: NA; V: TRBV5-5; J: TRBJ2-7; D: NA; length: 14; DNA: TGTGCCAGCAGCTTGGTTACTATCTCCTACGAGCAGTACTTC; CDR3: CASSLVTISYEQYF
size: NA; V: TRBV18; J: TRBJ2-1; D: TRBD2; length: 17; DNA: TGTGCCAGCTCACCACGAGGATCAGCGGGGGACTACAATGAGCAGTTCTTC; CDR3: CASSPRGSAGDYNEQFF
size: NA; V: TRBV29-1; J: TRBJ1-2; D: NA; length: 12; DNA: TGCAGCGCCGAGGGATCCCGATATGGCTACACCTTC; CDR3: CSAEGSRYGYTF
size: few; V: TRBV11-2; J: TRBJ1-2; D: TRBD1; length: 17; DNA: TGTGCCAGCAGCTTAGAACAGGGGGCGCCTCGGGACTATGGCTACACCTTC; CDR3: CASSLEQGAPRDYGYTF
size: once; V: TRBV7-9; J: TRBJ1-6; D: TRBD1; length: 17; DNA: TGTGCCAGCAGCTCCCTGACGCAGGGACAGAATAATTCACCCCTCCACTTT; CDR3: CASSSLTQGQNNSPLHF
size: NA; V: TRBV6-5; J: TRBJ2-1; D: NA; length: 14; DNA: TGTGCCAGCAGTTACTCGAGGTCAGGGTATGAGCAGTTCTTC; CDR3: CASSYSRSGYEQFF
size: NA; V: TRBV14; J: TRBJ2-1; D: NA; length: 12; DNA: TGTGCCAGCAGCCAAGTAGTCAATGAGCAGTTCTTC; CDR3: CASSQVVNEQFF
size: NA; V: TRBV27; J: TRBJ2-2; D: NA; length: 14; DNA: TGTGCCAGCACCCGGGGGTTTGGCACCGGGGAGCTGTTTTTT; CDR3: CASTRGFGTGELFF
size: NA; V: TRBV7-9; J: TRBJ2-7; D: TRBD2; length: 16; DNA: TGTTCCAGCAGTTCCATGGGGGAGGGCTCGCCCTACGAGCAGTACTTC; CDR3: CSSSSMGEGSPYEQYF
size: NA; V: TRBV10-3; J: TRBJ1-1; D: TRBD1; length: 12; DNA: TGTGCCATCTTAAGACAGGGAACTGAAGCTTTCTTT; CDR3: CAILRQGTEAFF
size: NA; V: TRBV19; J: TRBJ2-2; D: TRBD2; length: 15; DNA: TGTGCCAGTAGTAAAGCGGGAGAGAACACCGGGGAGCTGTTTTTT; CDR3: CASSKAGENTGELFF
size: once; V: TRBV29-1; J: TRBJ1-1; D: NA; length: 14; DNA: TGCAGCGTTGTGTCCCTGGCCGGGCGGGGTGAAGCTTTCTTT; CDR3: CSVVSLAGRGEAFF
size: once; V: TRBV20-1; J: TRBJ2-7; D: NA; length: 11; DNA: TGCAGTGCTAAGACAGGCTACGAGCAGTACTTC; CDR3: CSAKTGYEQYF
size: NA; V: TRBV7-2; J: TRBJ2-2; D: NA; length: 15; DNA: TGTGCCAGCAGCACCTTTACTACAGGGGACTGGGAGCTGTTTTTT; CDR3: CASSTFTTGDWELFF
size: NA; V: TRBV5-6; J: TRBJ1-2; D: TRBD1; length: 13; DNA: TGTGCCAGTGAGAGACAGGGGGCTAATGGCTACACCTTC; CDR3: CASERQGANGYTF
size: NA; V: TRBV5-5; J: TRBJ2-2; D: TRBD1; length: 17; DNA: TGTGCCAGCAGCCGATCGGTGACAGGGTCTCCCACCGGGGAGCTGTTTTTT; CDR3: CASSRSVTGSPTGELFF
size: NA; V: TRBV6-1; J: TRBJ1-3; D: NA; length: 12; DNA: TGTGCCAGCAGTTTTCAGGGAAACACCATATATTTT; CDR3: CASSFQGNTIYF
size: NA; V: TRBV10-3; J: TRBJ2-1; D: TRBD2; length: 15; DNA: TGTGCCATCAGGGGAGGGGAGGGCGGCTACAATGAGCAGTTCTTC; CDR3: CAIRGGEGGYNEQFF
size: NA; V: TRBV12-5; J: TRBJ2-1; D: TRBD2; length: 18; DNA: TGTGCTAGTGGTTTGGCCGAACCGGGGGGTAGCTCCTACAATGAGCAGTTCTTC; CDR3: CASGLAEPGGSSYNEQFF
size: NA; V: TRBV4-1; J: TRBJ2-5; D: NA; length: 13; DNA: TGCGCCAGCAGCTTACAGCTACAAGAGACCCAGTACTTC; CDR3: CASSLQLQETQYF
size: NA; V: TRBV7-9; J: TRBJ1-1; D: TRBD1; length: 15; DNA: TGTGCCAGCAGCCAAGCGACAGGGTGGACCACTGAAGCTTTCTTT; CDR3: CASSQATGWTTEAFF